What follows are 32 T cell receptor beta chains derived from one specimen sequenced in a study of human T cells and chemical hapten exposure (TCRdb year 2021). Library prep was done by RACE. The sequencer listed for this sample is NextSeq 500. The public sequencing data were trimmed at Q25 with fastp and processed into clonotypes with MiXCR by TCRdb, which kept only in-frame beta chains. A single entry per CDR3 protein holds the most common genes and DNA from its merged rows. Counted in this sample were tens of thousands of distinct CDR3 sequences; nearly 10% of them appeared once. Around 4% of the sample lies in the top ten. The time point label here, explained by the study, means: pre-sensitization, week 0. Read against the paper, the sample's treatment or condition label means: therapeutic diphenylcyclopropenone sensitization with weekly scalp DPC. This specimen consisted of whole blood, obtained in connection with sensitization to the hapten diphenylcyclopropenone (DPC). The receptors originated from a woman in her 40s with alopecia areata. Some clones in this sample may be carry-over from other donors' samples.

This clonotype was detected many times. The chain joins TRBV19 to TRBJ1-3; no clear D gene. The CDR3 spans 15 residues. Trimming shortened V by 7 bases and J by 0 bases, and 13 bases separated the two germline ends. Germline V gene sequence: CDR1 LNHDA, CDR2 SQIVND (reference sequence). Written as DNA, the CDR3 is TGTGCCAGTATACAACAGCCACTCTCTGGAAACACCATATATTTT. Amino acid sequence: CASIQQPLSGNTIYF.

J is TRBJ2-1 and V is TRBV4-1, with TRBD2 identical over 8 bases. CDR1 and CDR2 (germline): MGHRA, YSYEKL. CDR3 length: 18 amino acids. Trimming cost V 1 base and J 8 bases; bases outside gene matches: 16. The CDR3 is CASSQARPSGGRGYEQFF. The CDR3 DNA follows: TGCGCCAGCAGCCAAGCCCGGCCCAGCGGGGGAAGAGGGTATGAGCAGTTCTTC.

This clonotype was seen only a few times. The rearrangement links TRBV7-2 to TRBJ1-4; 11 bases are shared with TRBD1. The CDR3 has 16 residues. Trimming took 5 bases from V and 2 from J; bases not matched to a gene: 4. CDR1 and CDR2 (germline): SGHTA, FQGNSA. CDR3 sequence reads: CASSPDRGHTNEKLFF. CDR3 nucleotides: TGTGCCAGCAGCCCGGACAGGGGGCATACTAATGAAAAACTGTTTTTT.

About this clonotype itself: This may stem from a read error, because a much larger clone lies one nucleotide away. Lacking the conserved final phenylalanine or tryptophan, this CDR3 likely reflects a read error. The V and J genes are TRBV7-2 and TRBJ2-5, with D perhaps matching TRBD1 (6 bases). The germline gives CDR1 SGHTA, CDR2 FQGNSA. The CDR3 is made up of 14 amino acids. V was trimmed by 6 bases and J by 1 base, leaving 12 bases between them. The CDR3 here is CASSLQGSQETQYS. The DNA of the CDR3 is TGTGCCAGCAGTCTTCAGGGGAGCCAAGAGACCCAGTACTCC.

This clonotype came up many times. The chain links TRBV5-1 to TRBJ2-5, with 7 bases lining up with TRBD1. With V trimmed by 4 bases and J by 2 bases, 11 bases remained unmatched. The CDR3 runs to 16 residues. The germline V gene encodes CDR1 SGHRS and CDR2 YFSETQ. The CDR3 DNA sequence: TGCGCCAGCAGCATGCGTCCGGGACAGCTTCAAGAGACCCAGTACTTC. It translates to CASSMRPGQLQETQYF. Based on the CDR3 plus reference TRBV5-1 and TRBJ2-5, the full variable domain is KAGVTQTPRYLIKTRGQQVTLSCSPISGHRSVSWYQQTPGQGLQFLFEYFSETQRNKGNFPGRFSGRQFSNSRSEMNVSTLELGDSALYLCASSMRPGQLQETQYFGPGTRLLVL.

This clonotype was seen ten or more times. The chain uses TRBV7-9 and TRBJ2-3; D not certain. The CDR3 is 13 amino acids. The V gene lost 3 bases and the J gene lost 0 bases, with 4 bases spanning the gap. CDR1 is SEHNR and CDR2 is FQNEAQ in the germline V gene (reference sequence). The CDR3 region is CASSFPSTDTQYF. The DNA of the CDR3 is TGTGCCAGCAGCTTCCCCAGCACAGATACGCAGTATTTT.

At least ten counts were recorded for this clonotype. This chain uses TRBV19 with TRBJ1-2; 9 bases are a match to TRBD1. This CDR3 has 13 amino acids. Per germline, CDR1 LNHDA and CDR2 SQIVND (reference sequence). With 9 bases clipped from V and 5 bases from J, the junction kept 7 bases outside the gene matches. CDR3 coding DNA: TGTGCCAGCAGCCCCGGGACAGGGTATGGCTACACCTTC. Its protein product is CASSPGTGYGYTF.

This clonotype was counted many times. V and J are TRBV18 and TRBJ1-1; the match to TRBD1 covers 8 bases. This CDR3 is built from 15 residues. Germline V gene lookup returns CDR1 KGHSH and CDR2 LQKENI. J lost 1 base, V lost 3 bases, and 4 bases had no gene match. The CDR3 DNA reads as TGTGCCAGCTCACCGACAGGGGCTACGAACACTGAAGCTTTCTTT. It is translated as CASSPTGATNTEAFF.

This clonotype was seen many times. V is TRBV19 and J is TRBJ1-6, with unresolved D. In germline, CDR1 is LNHDA, CDR2 SQIVND (reference sequence). The CDR3 contains 14 residues. The V end was cut by 0 bases, the J end by 13 bases, with 13 bases between. The CDR3, as DNA: TGTGCCAGTAGTATAGAGGCGGCGGGTATGCCCCTCCACTTT. This codes for CASSIEAAGMPLHF.

This clonotype has a handful of counts. The chain carries TRBV5-1 and TRBJ1-3; D ambiguous. Germline V lookup: CDR1 SGHRS, CDR2 YFSETQ. V shed 1 base and J shed 1 base, with 9 bases lying between them. The CDR3 consists of 15 residues. The CDR3 sequence: CASSLKQQSGNTIYF. In DNA, the CDR3 is TGCGCCAGCAGCTTGAAACAGCAGTCTGGAAACACCATATATTTT.

The chain uses TRBV4-1 and TRBJ2-6; TRBD1 agrees at 12 bases. This CDR3 spans 19 amino acids. Germline CDR1 and CDR2: MGHRA and YSYEKL. J was trimmed by 1 base and V by 3 bases; bases with no gene match: 7. CDR3 sequence reads: CASSHPGQGALSGANVLTF. As DNA, the CDR3 is TGCGCCAGCAGCCATCCGGGACAGGGGGCGTTATCTGGGGCCAACGTCCTGACTTTC.

Notes on this clonotype: Since a much larger clone is just one base distant, this may be a read error. The chain employs TRBV20-1 and TRBJ2-1; D possibly corresponds to TRBD2 (5 bases). Germline V gene data show CDR1 as DFQATT and CDR2 as SNEGSKA (reference sequence). This CDR3 comprises 16 residues. The CDR3 DNA reads as TGCAGTGCTAGAGAAGCGGCTCAAGGATATTACAATGAGCCGTTCTTC. Residues: CSAREAAQGYYNEPFF.

This rearrangement joins TRBV6-5 to TRBJ2-1; 9 nucleotides agree with TRBD2. Unmatched junction bases numbered 8, after V lost 8 bases and J lost 9 bases. Looked up from germline, CDR1 is MNHEY and CDR2 is SVGAGI. The CDR3 extends over 13 amino acids. CDR3 in DNA: TGTGCCAGCTCTCGCGGGGGGGTGGTTGAGCAGTTCTTC. This translates into CASSRGGVVEQFF.

This clonotype came up a few times. The gene calls are TRBV7-6 and TRBJ2-5; 8 positions agree with TRBD1. The CDR3 is 14 residues long. V lost 5 bases and J lost 3; bases outside the gene matches: 5. Germline V gene lookup returns CDR1 SGHVS and CDR2 FNYEAQ. CDR3 DNA sequence: TGTGCCAGCAGCCTCCCGACAGGGGAAGAGACCCAGTACTTC. Encoded protein: CASSLPTGEETQYF.

This clonotype was recorded a few times. The chain joins TRBV11-1 to TRBJ2-3; 8 positions agree with TRBD1. Trimming cost V 5 bases and J 5 bases; bases outside gene matches: 9. The germline V gene has CDR1 SGHAT and CDR2 FQDESV (reference sequence). The CDR3 extends over 15 amino acids. Here the CDR3 DNA reads TGTGCCAGCAGCATATCGACAGGGGCGCAAGATACGCAGTATTTT. It encodes CASSISTGAQDTQYF.

V gene TRBV9 combines with J gene TRBJ2-1; 12 nucleotides line up with TRBD2. Looked up from germline, CDR1 is SGDLS and CDR2 is YYNGEE. The CDR3 has 15 amino acids. Trimming at V came to 4 bases and at J to 9 bases, leaving 8 bases not matched to a gene. The CDR3 sequence is CASSIGLAGNGEQFF. Written as DNA, the CDR3 is TGTGCCAGCAGCATCGGACTAGCGGGGAACGGTGAGCAGTTCTTC.

This clonotype appeared a few times. This chain joins TRBV2 and TRBJ2-6; D is uncertain. Per the germline V gene, CDR1 is SNHLY and CDR2 is FYNNEI. V shed 7 bases and J shed 1 base, with 8 bases lying between them. CDR3 length: 14 amino acids. In DNA form, the CDR3 reads TGTGCCAGCAACCGTGGGTCTGGGGCCAACGTCCTGACTTTC. This translates into CASNRGSGANVLTF.

In its sample, this clonotype was seen a few times. The chain uses TRBV12-3 or TRBV12-4 and TRBJ1-2; 12 bases match TRBD1. V lost 6 bases and J lost 7; bases outside the gene matches: 9. The CDR3 is 15 residues long. The CDR3: CASRAGTGGKLGYTF. CDR3 nucleotide sequence: TGTGCCAGCAGAGCCGGGACAGGGGGCAAACTTGGCTACACCTTC.

This clonotype was detected only a few times. This rearrangement joins TRBV20-1 to TRBJ1-2; D uncertain. Trimming removed 3 bases from V and 3 bases from J, with 2 bases in between. The CDR3 sequence is 10 residues long. CDR1 and CDR2 (germline): DFQATT, SNEGSKA (reference sequence). The CDR3 loop is CSASDYGYTF. The CDR3 DNA sequence: TGCAGTGCTAGCGACTATGGCTACACCTTC.

J is TRBJ2-7 and V is TRBV20-1; D not certain. Germline V gives CDR1 DFQATT, CDR2 SNEGSKA (reference sequence). CDR3 length: 14 amino acids. The V gene lost 5 bases and the J gene lost 1 base, with 15 bases spanning the gap. CDR3 sequence (DNA): TGCAGTGCTCTCCTTCACTCGGTTTCCTACGAGCAGTACTTC. Encoded protein: CSALLHSVSYEQYF.

The chain joins TRBV5-1 to TRBJ2-6; 12 bases are shared with TRBD1. Germline V CDR1 and CDR2: SGHRS, YFSETQ. V lost 4 bases, J lost 2 bases, and 4 bases stayed unmatched. This CDR3 contains 17 residues. This chain's CDR3 is CASSRGQGAAGANVLTF. CDR3 DNA: TGCGCCAGCAGCCGGGGACAGGGGGCAGCTGGGGCCAACGTCCTGACTTTC.

This clonotype was seen more than once but under ten times. The chain couples TRBV6-1 to TRBJ1-2; D is unresolved. Trimming took off 7 bases at V and 8 bases at J, with 11 bases between the two ends. The CDR3 totals 11 residues. Germline CDR1 MNHNS, CDR2 SASEGT. CDR3 sequence: CASKGGGGYTF. The DNA of the CDR3 is TGTGCCAGCAAGGGAGGAGGCGGCTACACCTTC.

This clonotype occurred many times. The V gene is TRBV5-1, the J gene TRBJ2-3, with TRBD2 identical over 11 bases. V was pared by 5 bases and J by 2 bases, with 7 bases of the junction left unmatched. Germline CDR1 reads SGHRS; CDR2 reads YFSETQ. The CDR3 totals 16 residues. This CDR3 reads CASSSGGDLATDTQYF. CDR3 in DNA: TGCGCCAGCAGTAGCGGGGGGGATCTAGCCACAGATACGCAGTATTTT.

This clonotype was counted at least ten times. This sequence joins TRBV6-1 and TRBJ1-2; 7 nucleotides align to TRBD1. The CDR3 is 13 amino acids. Germline assignment: CDR1 MNHNS and CDR2 SASEGT. V lost 5 bases and J lost 6; bases outside the gene matches: 6. CDR3 sequence: CASSLTGVDGYTF. The DNA of the CDR3 is TGTGCCAGCAGTTTAACAGGGGTCGATGGCTACACCTTC.

This clonotype has ten or more counts. This chain links TRBV7-9 with TRBJ1-5, with D possibly TRBD1 on 5 matching bases. The CDR3 spans 14 residues. V lost 5 bases and J lost 6, with 14 bases in between. Germline-derived CDR1 and CDR2 are SEHNR and FQNEAQ (reference sequence). CDR3 amino acids: CASSQMGRVQPQHF. The CDR3 region has the DNA TGTGCCAGCAGCCAGATGGGCAGGGTTCAGCCCCAGCATTTT.

This clonotype was counted at least ten times. This chain uses TRBV20-1 with TRBJ2-5; TRBD2 aligns across 7 bases. The CDR3 is made up of 14 amino acids. V lost 2 bases to trimming and J lost 2 bases; unmatched junction nucleotides: 5. Germline CDR1 is DFQATT and CDR2 is SNEGSKA (reference sequence). Written as DNA, the CDR3 is TGCAGTGCTAGACGAGCGGGGCTACAAGAGACCCAGTACTTC. Protein: CSARRAGLQETQYF.

This clonotype has a handful of counts. The V call is TRBV5-6, the J call TRBJ1-2, with TRBD1 as a possible D gene (5 bases). The ends were cut back, 0 bases at V and 3 bases at J, with 9 bases in the middle. Germline V gene data show CDR1 as SGHDT and CDR2 as YYEEEE. This CDR3 region has 14 residues. The CDR3 nucleotides read TGTGCCAGCAGCTTGGCGGGGCACGACTATGGCTACACCTTC. The encoded protein is CASSLAGHDYGYTF.

This clonotype was found a few times. The gene calls are TRBV4-3 and TRBJ1-2, with TRBD1 matching 9 bases. The CDR3 is 16 residues long. Germline CDR1 reads LGHNA; CDR2 reads YSLEER. Germline trimming cut 1 base from V and 8 bases from J; bases unmatched to any gene: 11. This CDR3 reads CASSQGEDRGLRGYTF. CDR3 DNA: TGCGCCAGCAGCCAAGGGGAGGACAGGGGTCTTCGAGGCTACACCTTC.

This clonotype showed up many times. The genes are TRBV20-1 and TRBJ2-3; 12 bases map to TRBD2. CDR3 size: 15 residues. V was pared by 5 bases and J by 1 base, with 4 bases of the junction left unmatched. The germline V gene encodes CDR1 DFQATT and CDR2 SNEGSKA (reference sequence). The DNA for the CDR3 is TGCAGTGCTCCGCGACTAGCGGGGGGCACAGATACGCAGTATTTT. It yields the protein CSAPRLAGGTDTQYF.

This clonotype was seen at least ten times. This chain links TRBV11-3 with TRBJ2-3; no clear D. CDR1 and CDR2 from the germline V gene are SGHNT and YENEEA. V lost 1 base and J 0 bases, leaving 8 bases between the germline ends. CDR3 size: 15 residues. The CDR3 here is CASSLAGLSTDTQYF. CDR3 DNA: TGTGCCAGCAGCTTAGCGGGCCTTAGCACAGATACGCAGTATTTT.

This clonotype was seen at least ten times. The chain employs TRBV3-1 and TRBJ2-1; D gene uncertain. The V end was cut by 0 bases, the J end by 12 bases, with 12 bases between. The germline gives CDR1 LGHDT, CDR2 YNNKEL (reference sequence). CDR3 length: 13 amino acids. The CDR3 coding sequence is TGTGCCAGCAGCCAAGATTTCCCGCCTTGGCAGTTCTTC. Translating it yields CASSQDFPPWQFF.

Ten or more counts support this clonotype. The chain recombines TRBV6-2 or TRBV6-3 with TRBJ2-3; D gene unclear. Looked up from germline, CDR1 is MNHEY and CDR2 is SVGEGT. This CDR3 spans 14 amino acids. The germline V and J ends were trimmed by 4 bases and 6 bases, with 14 bases remaining between them. The CDR3: CASSLARGIDTQYF. CDR3 DNA sequence: TGTGCCAGCAGTTTGGCAAGAGGAATCGATACGCAGTATTTT.